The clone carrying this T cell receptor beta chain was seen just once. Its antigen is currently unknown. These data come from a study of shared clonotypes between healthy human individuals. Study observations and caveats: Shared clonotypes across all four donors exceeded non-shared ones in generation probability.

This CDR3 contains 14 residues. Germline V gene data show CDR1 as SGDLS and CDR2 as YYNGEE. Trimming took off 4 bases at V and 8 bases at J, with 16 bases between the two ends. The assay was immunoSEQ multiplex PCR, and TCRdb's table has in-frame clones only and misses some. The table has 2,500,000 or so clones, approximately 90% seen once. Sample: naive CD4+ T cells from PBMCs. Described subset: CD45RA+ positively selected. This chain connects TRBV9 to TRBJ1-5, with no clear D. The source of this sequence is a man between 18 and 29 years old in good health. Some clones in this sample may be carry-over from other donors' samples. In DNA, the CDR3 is TGTGCCAGCAGCAATAGCGCAGGTACGAAGCCCCAGCATTTT. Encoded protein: CASSNSAGTKPQHF.